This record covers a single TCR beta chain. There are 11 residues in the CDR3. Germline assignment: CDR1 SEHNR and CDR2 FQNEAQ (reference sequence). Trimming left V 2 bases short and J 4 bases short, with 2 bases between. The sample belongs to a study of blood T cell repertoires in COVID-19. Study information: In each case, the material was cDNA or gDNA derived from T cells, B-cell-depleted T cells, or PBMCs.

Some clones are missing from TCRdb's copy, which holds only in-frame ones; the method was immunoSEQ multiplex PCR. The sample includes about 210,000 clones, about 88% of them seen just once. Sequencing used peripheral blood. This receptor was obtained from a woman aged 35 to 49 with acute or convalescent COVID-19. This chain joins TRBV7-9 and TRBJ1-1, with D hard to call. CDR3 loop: CASSLRTEAFF. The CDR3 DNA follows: TGTGCCAGCAGCTTACGCACTGAAGCTTTCTTT.